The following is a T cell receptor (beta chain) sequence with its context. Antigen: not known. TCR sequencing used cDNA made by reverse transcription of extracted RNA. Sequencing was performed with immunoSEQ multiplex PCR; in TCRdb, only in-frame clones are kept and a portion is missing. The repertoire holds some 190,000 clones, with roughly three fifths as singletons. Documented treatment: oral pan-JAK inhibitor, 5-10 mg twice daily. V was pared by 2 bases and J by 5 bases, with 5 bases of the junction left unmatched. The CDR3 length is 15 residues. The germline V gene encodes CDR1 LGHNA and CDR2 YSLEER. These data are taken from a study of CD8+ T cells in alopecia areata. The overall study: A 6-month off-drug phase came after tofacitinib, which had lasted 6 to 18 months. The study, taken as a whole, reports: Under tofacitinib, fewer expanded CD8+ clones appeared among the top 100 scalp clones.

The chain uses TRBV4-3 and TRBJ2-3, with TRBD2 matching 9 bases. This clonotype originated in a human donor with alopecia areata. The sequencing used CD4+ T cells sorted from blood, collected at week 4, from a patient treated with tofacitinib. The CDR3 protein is CASSQSLAGIDTQYF. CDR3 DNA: TGCGCCAGCAGCCAATCCCTAGCGGGAATAGATACGCAGTATTTT.